These 6 T cell receptor beta chains share one sample of origin, sequenced in a study of blood T cell repertoires in COVID-19. TCRdb's table, derived via immunoSEQ multiplex PCR, lists solely in-frame clones and lacks some. The table lists about 350,000 clones, 88% of them singletons. Sequenced sample: PBMCs or T cells enriched from blood (not recorded which). Receptors were obtained from a woman younger than 45 who had been exposed to COVID-19.

This chain joins TRBV4-1 and TRBJ2-5; 9 bases are a match to TRBD1. Germline values: CDR1 MGHRA, CDR2 YSYEKL. This CDR3 is 15 amino acids long. Unmatched junction bases numbered 5, after V lost 2 bases and J lost 4 bases. This CDR3 reads CASSQTGTGRETQYF. The CDR3 DNA reads as TGCGCCAGCAGCCAAACCGGGACAGGGAGAGAGACCCAGTACTTC.

This clone was detected only a few times. The CDR3: CASGPSGTSGKYEQYF. Written as DNA, the CDR3 is TGTGCCAGCGGCCCTTCCGGGACTAGCGGTAAATACGAGCAGTACTTC. The chain recombines TRBV13 with TRBJ2-7; TRBD2 agrees at 11 bases. Per germline, CDR1 PRHDT and CDR2 FYEKMQ (reference sequence). The CDR3 is 16 residues long. J gave up 4 bases and V 8 bases, and 13 bases lay outside the gene matches.

The rearrangement joins TRBV25-1 to TRBJ1-2, with D perhaps matching TRBD1 (5 bases). Trimming took off 1 base at V and 1 base at J, with 16 bases between the two ends. The CDR3 length is 17 residues. The germline V gene has CDR1 MGHDK and CDR2 SYGVNS. Here the CDR3 reads CASSESDWAGNNYGYTF. The CDR3 coding sequence is TGTGCCAGCAGTGAATCCGATTGGGCAGGGAATAACTATGGCTACACCTTC.

This chain uses TRBV7-6 with TRBJ2-1; TRBD2 matches at 14 bases. The V and J ends lost 3 bases and 7 bases, in that order; junction bases with no gene match: 2. The germline gives CDR1 SGHVS, CDR2 FNYEAQ. CDR3 length: 15 amino acids. The chain's CDR3 is CASSFGTSGSNEQFF. The CDR3 nucleotides are TGTGCCAGCAGCTTTGGGACTAGCGGGAGTAATGAGCAGTTCTTC.

The DNA of the CDR3 is TGTGCCAGCAGCTTAGAGGGACAGGCGCTCACTGAAGCTTTCTTT. It codes for CASSLEGQALTEAFF. This chain uses TRBV11-1 with TRBJ1-1; the match to TRBD1 covers 8 bases. Per germline, CDR1 SGHAT and CDR2 FQDESV (reference sequence). The CDR3 loop spans 15 amino acids. Losses at the gene ends were 1 base for V and 4 bases for J; bases not matched to a gene: 5.

The V call is TRBV6-6, the J call TRBJ1-2; unclear D gene. The CDR3 is made up of 13 amino acids. The germline V gene has CDR1 MNHNY and CDR2 SVGAGI (reference sequence). The germline V and J ends were trimmed by 4 bases and 4 bases, with 10 bases remaining between them. The CDR3 bases are TGTGCCAGCAGTTTGTCCCTGAGCTATGGCTACACCTTC. This codes for CASSLSLSYGYTF.